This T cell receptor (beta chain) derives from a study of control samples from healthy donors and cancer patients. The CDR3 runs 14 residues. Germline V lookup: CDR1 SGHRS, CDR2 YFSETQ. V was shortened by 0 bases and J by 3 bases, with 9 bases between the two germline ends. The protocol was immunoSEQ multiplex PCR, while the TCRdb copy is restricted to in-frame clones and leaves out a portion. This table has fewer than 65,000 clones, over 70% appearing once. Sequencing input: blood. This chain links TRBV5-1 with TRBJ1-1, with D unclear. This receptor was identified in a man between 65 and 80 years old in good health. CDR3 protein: CASSLDRPDTEAFF. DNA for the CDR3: TGCGCCAGCAGCTTGGACAGACCAGACACTGAAGCTTTCTTT.